This T cell receptor (beta chain) was captured by sequencing in a study of blood T cell repertoires in COVID-19. About the study: Sources were T cells, B-cell-depleted T cells, or PBMCs; the material itself was cDNA or gDNA.

As originally analysed: Counts of nucleated cells, estimated from reference gene primer amplification, were obtained. The data were produced by immunoSEQ multiplex PCR, yet TCRdb's version contains in-frame clones alone and is incomplete. That table gives V, J and clone size, and the DNA gave D and trimming. This sample yields some 250,000 clones, of which about 88% are seen a single time; roughly 5% belongs to the top ten. Looked up from germline, CDR1 is LNHDA and CDR2 is SQIVND (reference sequence). This CDR3 has 15 residues. Germline trimming cut 7 bases from V and 0 bases from J; bases unmatched to any gene: 9. Seattle participants joined during active infection and were tracked over time.

Sequenced sample: peripheral blood. This receptor was identified in a woman aged 55-70 years with COVID-19, enrolled during active disease. The V and J genes are TRBV19 and TRBJ2-7, with 7 bases that match TRBD2. The CDR3: CASKPGGSPSYEQYF. DNA of the CDR3: TGTGCCAGTAAGCCCGGCGGGAGTCCCTCCTACGAGCAGTACTTC.